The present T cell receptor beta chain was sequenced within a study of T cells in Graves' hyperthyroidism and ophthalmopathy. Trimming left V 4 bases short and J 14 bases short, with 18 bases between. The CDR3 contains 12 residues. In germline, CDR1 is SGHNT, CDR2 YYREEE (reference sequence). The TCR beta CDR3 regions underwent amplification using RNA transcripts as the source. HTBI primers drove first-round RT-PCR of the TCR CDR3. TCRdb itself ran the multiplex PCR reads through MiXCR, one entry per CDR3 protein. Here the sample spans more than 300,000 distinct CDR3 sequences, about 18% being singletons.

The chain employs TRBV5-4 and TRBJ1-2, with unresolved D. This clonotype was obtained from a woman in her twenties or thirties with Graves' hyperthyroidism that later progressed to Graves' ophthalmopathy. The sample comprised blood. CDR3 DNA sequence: TGTGCCAGCAGCAATCGAAGTAGTCCGGGTACCTTC. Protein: CASSNRSSPGTF.